Sequencing of this TCR beta chain was carried out in a study of T cell responses to AZD1222 COVID-19 vaccine. Whole-study findings and limits: Spike-specific TCR depth and breadth grew after two AZD1222 doses. The donors showed a predominance of white British ancestry and of females, with possible underestimation of clonal diversity. At baseline, just a handful of AZD1222 recipients tested seropositive.

Comments on this clone: Its antigen remains unidentified.

Libraries were prepared by immunoSEQ multiplex PCR; TCRdb keeps only in-frame clonotypes and omits some of them. The table shows roughly 54,000 clones, with about 90% occurring only once. The CDR3 runs to 14 residues. Per germline, CDR1 SNHLY and CDR2 FYNNEI. V lost 5 bases to trimming and J lost 0 bases, with 8 bases between them. The origin of this receptor is an adult who received the AZD1222 COVID-19 vaccine. This chain connects TRBV2 to TRBJ2-1, with D uncertain. The source material was peripheral blood, sampled 28 days after the second AZD1222 dose. CDR3 sequence (DNA): TGTGCCAGCAGTACGACTGACTCCTACAATGAGCAGTTCTTC. Protein: CASSTTDSYNEQFF.